The entry that follows covers one TCR beta chain sequence. The table lists this clonotype with a few counts. Its antigen is currently not known. It has no much larger one-base neighbor in the sample; base qualities were not kept. This specimen comes from a study of T cell repertoires in cytomegalovirus infection (dated by TCRdb to 2018 to 2020). About the full investigation: Because public TCR beta signatures pointed to carriage of CMV infection together with the matching HLA type, the HLA type of each donor mattered for the analysis.

For sequencing, an Illumina HiSeq 1500 was employed. Using fastp at Q25 and MiXCR, TCRdb reprocessed the public reads and kept productive beta chains. Records with the same CDR3 protein are collapsed into one entry carrying the most frequent genes and DNA. Within this sample are around 120,000 distinct CDR3 sequences, with under 30% of them counted one time only. 34% of the sample is in the top ten clones. Broader findings and caveats from the paper: The ex vivo response was dominated by HLA-C-restricted CMV-specific TCR beta clonotypes, and the single most frequent clonotype in two of eight donors was supplied by these HLA-C-restricted clonotypes. In both this cohort and an independent cohort of under 450 donors, the cumulative frequency of public TCR beta family members distinguished carriers of CMV infection plus the relevant HLA type.

The CDR3 covers 17 residues, taking in both the cysteine and the phenylalanine. Of the read, only the CDR3 DNA is kept; its 51 bases are in frame from base 1. The germline V gene specifies LGHNA as CDR1 and YNFKEQ as CDR2. Unmatched junction bases come to 9, with V trimmed by 6 bases and J by 0 bases. The specimen sequenced was PBMCs, sequenced either directly or after in vitro stimulation (not recorded which). The chain is assembled from TRBV4-2 and TRBJ1-3; 9 bases in the middle match TRBD1. The sequence was collected from a human donor in good health (CMV status not recorded). Some clones in this sample may be carry-over from other donors' samples. This receptor carries the CDR3 CASSLGQGLFSGNTIYF. The sequenced DNA is TGTGCCAGCAGTCTGGGACAGGGCCTGTTCTCTGGAAACACCATATATTTT.